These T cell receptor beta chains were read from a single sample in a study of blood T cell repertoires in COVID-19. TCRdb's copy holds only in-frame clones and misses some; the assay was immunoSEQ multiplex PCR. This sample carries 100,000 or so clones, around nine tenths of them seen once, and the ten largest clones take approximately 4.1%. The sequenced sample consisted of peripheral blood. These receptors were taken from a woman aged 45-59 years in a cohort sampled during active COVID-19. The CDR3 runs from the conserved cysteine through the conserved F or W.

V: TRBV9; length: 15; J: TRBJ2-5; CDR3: CASSLRDRAQETQYF
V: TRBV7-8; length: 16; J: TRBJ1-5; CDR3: CASSSAGTGNNQPQHF
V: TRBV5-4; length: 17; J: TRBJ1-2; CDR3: CASSSPMTDPNHYGYTF
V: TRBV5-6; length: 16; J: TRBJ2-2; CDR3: CASSLAGGLAAGELFF
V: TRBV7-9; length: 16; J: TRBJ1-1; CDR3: CASSLGTGWRNTEAFF
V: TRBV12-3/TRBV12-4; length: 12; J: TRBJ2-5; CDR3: CASSITGDAQYF
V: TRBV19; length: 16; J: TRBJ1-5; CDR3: CASSIQGAGGNQPQHF
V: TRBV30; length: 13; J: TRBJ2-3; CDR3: CAWSSLWGGQQYF
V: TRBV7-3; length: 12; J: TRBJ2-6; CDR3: CASGAGANVLTF
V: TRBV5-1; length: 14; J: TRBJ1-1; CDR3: CASTLGAMNTEAFF
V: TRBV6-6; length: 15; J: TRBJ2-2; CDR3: CASIRGARFGGELFF
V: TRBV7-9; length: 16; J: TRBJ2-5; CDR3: CASSPPAGGGQETQYF
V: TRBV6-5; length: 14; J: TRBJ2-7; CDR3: CASLQDRGFYEQYF
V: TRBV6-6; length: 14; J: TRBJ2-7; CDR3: CASNLQGRSYEQYF
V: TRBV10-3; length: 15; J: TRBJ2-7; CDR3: CAISVGTGGIYEQYF
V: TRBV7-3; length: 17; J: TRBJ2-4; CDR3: CASSGGLAGPVKNIQYF
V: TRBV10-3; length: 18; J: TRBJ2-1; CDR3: CAIKGDGGGASNYNEQFF
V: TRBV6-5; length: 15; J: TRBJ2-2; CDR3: CASSPYLGGTGELFF
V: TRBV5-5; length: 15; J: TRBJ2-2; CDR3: CASSLGSENTGELFF
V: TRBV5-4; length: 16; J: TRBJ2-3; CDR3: CASSLLAGGYTDTQYF
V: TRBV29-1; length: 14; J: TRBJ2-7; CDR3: CSARWDSDFGEQYF
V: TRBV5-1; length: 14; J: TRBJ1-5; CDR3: CASSLDGVGQPQHF
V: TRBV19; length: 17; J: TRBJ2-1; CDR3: CASSMGLAGNRGNEQFF
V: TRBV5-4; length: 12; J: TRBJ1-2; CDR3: CASSRTADGYTF
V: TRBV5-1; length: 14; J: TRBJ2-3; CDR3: CASRRVRDSDTQYF
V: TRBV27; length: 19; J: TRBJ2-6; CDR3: CASTIKAGTGGSGANVLTF
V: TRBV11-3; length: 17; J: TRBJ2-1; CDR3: CASSTRLAGFPNNEQFF
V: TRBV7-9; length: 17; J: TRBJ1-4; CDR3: CASSTIGQVATNEKLFF
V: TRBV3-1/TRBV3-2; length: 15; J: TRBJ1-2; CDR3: CASSQDRRDFYGYTF
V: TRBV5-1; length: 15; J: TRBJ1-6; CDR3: CASSLRTGWESPLHF
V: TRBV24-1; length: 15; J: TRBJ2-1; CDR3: CATSAAAGTYNEQFF
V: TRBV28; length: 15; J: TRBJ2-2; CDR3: CASSPSGRGTGELFF
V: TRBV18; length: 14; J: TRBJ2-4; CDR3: CASSRQGAKNIQYF
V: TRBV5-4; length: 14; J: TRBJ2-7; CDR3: CASSYGLLSYEQYF
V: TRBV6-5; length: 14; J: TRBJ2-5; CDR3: CASQRGTGSETQYF
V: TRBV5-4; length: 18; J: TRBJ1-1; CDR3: CASSLDPGQGTANTEAFF
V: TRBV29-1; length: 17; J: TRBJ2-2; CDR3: CSVAVDGQGLSTGELFF
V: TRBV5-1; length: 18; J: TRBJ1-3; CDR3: CASSPRQGGASSGNTIYF
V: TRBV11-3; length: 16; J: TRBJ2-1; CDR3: CASSSQGGVSYNEQFF
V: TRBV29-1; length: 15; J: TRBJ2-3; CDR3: CSVEGGHRSTDTQYF
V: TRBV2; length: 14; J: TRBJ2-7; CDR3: CASSEPTLRYEQYF
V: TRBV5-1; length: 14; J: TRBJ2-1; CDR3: CASSLSRQGFEQFF
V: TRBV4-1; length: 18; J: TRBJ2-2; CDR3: CASSQDLPQAGGTGELFF
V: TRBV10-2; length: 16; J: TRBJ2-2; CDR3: CASSESGGLYTGELFF
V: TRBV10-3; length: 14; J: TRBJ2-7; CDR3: CAIRPGQGLGEQYF
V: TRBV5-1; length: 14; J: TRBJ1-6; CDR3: CASSFTGDNSPLHF
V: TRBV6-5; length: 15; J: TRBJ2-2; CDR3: CASRTGQGAAGELFF
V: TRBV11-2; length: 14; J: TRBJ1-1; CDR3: CASSLEGGNTEAFF
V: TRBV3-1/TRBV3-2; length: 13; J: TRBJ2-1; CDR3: CASSQAGEDEQFF
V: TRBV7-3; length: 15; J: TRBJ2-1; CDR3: CASSARQLKWNEQFF
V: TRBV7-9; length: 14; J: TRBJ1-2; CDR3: CASSSPGGPYGYTF
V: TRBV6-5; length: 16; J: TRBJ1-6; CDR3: CASSYPSGTGMAPLHF
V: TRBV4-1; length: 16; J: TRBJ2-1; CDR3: CASSQDWAFSYNEQFF
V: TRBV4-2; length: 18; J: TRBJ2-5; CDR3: CASSQMWASGGNQETQYF
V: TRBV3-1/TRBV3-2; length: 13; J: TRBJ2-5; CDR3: CASSLFGGETQYF
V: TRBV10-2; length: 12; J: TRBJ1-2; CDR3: CASIREDYGYTF
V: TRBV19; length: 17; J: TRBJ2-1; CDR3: CASSTRTSGGAYNEQFF
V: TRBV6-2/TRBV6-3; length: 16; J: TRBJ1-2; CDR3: CASSPYPAGTNYGYTF
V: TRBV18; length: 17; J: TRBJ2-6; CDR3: CASSPNTGSSGANVLTF
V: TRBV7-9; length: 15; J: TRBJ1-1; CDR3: CASSTFDTWPFGAFF